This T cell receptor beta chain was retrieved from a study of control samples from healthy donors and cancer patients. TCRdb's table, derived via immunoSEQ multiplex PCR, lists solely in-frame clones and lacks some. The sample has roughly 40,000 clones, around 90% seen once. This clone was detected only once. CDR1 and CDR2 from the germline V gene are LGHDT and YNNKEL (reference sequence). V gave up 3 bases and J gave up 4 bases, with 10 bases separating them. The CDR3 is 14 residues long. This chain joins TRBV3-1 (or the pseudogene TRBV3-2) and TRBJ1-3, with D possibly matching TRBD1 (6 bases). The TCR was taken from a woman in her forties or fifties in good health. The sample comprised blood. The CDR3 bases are TGTGCCAGCAGCCAGGGGGCGAAGGGAAACACCATATATTTT. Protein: CASSQGAKGNTIYF.